These 31 T cell receptor beta chains originate from one sample sequenced in a study of cytomegalovirus exposure and HLA in healthy donors. The study ran its PCR with 60 Vbeta and 13 Jbeta primers. This table comes from immunoSEQ multiplex PCR, and its TCRdb copy is limited to in-frame clones, with some not included. The data contain around 180,000 clones, 79% of them seen just once; the ten biggest clones take up around 1.6%. Input material: PBMCs. Receptors originate from a woman in her forties or fifties in good health and CMV-seronegative.

The chain joins TRBV7-2 to TRBJ2-1; D might be TRBD1 (5 bases). V was cut by 5 bases and J by 0 bases, with 14 bases left in between. Germline V gene data show CDR1 as SGHTA and CDR2 as FQGNSA. The length of the CDR3 is 16 residues. The CDR3 spells CASSPVLGDSYNEQFF. CDR3 nucleotides: TGTGCCAGCAGCCCAGTTTTAGGGGACTCCTACAATGAGCAGTTCTTC. Full variable domain (outside the CDR3, taken from reference TRBV7-2 and TRBJ2-1): GAGVSQSPSNKVTEKGKDVELRCDPISGHTALYWYRQSLGQGLEFLIYFQGNSAPDKSGLPSDRFSAERTGGSVSTLTIQRTQQEDSAVYLCASSPVLGDSYNEQFFGPGTRLTVL.

The chain combines TRBV7-9 with TRBJ2-5; 8 bases are shared with TRBD2. Germline V gene sequence: CDR1 SEHNR, CDR2 FQNEAQ (reference sequence). The CDR3 sequence is 13 residues long. The V gene end was trimmed by 8 bases and the J gene end by 0 bases; junction bases not matched to a gene: 2. The CDR3: CASAGGYQETQYF. The CDR3 coding sequence is TGTGCCAGCGCGGGGGGATACCAAGAGACCCAGTACTTC.

V is TRBV5-4 and J is TRBJ1-2, with D tentatively TRBD1 (6 bases). V lost 5 bases and J 8 bases, leaving 16 bases between the germline ends. The CDR3 totals 13 residues. The V gene's germline CDR1 is SGHNT and CDR2 YYREEE (reference sequence). In DNA, the CDR3 is TGTGCCAGCAGACCCACAGGGACGTTCGGCTACACCTTC. Translating it yields CASRPTGTFGYTF.

This sequence joins TRBV7-8 and TRBJ2-3; TRBD2 matches at 11 bases. The V gene end was trimmed by 5 bases and the J gene end by 2 bases; junction bases not matched to a gene: 6. The germline gives CDR1 SGHVS, CDR2 FQNEAQ. The CDR3 runs to 16 residues. DNA of the CDR3: TGTGCCAGCAGCGCCGTAGCGGGAGGGACCACAGATACGCAGTATTTT. Its translation: CASSAVAGGTTDTQYF.

This sequence joins TRBV20-1 and TRBJ1-2; TRBD1 is a possible D gene (5 bases). This CDR3 is built from 11 residues. Trimming removed 4 bases from V and 5 bases from J, with 8 bases in between. CDR1 is DFQATT, CDR2 SNEGSKA, per germline (reference sequence). Here the CDR3 reads CSATGMYGYTF. Written as DNA, the CDR3 is TGCAGTGCTACAGGGATGTATGGCTACACCTTC.

There are many counts of this clone. V usage is TRBV18 and J usage is TRBJ1-1; 7 nucleotides match TRBD1. Germline lookup yields CDR1 KGHSH and CDR2 LQKENI. This CDR3 spans 16 amino acids. After removal of 1 base from V and 6 bases from J, the junction contained 11 bases not matched to a gene. The chain's CDR3 is CASSPLGTVGVAEAFF. CDR3 bases: TGTGCCAGCTCACCACTAGGGACAGTCGGTGTCGCTGAAGCTTTCTTT.

The V call is TRBV9, the J call TRBJ1-3; no firm D call. The V gene's germline CDR1 is SGDLS and CDR2 YYNGEE. The CDR3 length is 16 residues. V dropped 0 bases and J dropped 0 bases, with 10 bases sitting between them. Here the CDR3 DNA reads TGTGCCAGCAGCGTAGATAAGGAGGGCTCTGGAAACACCATATATTTT. This gives the protein CASSVDKEGSGNTIYF.

V and J are TRBV5-8 and TRBJ2-7; a possible D gene is TRBD1 (6 bases). The germline V and J ends were trimmed by 2 bases and 2 bases, with 11 bases remaining between them. The CDR3 has 14 residues. Germline CDR1 SGHTS, CDR2 YDEGEE. CDR3 nucleotides: TGTGCCAGCAGCTTCCCGAGACAGGCCTACGAGCAGTACTTC. Its translation: CASSFPRQAYEQYF.

The chain uses TRBV7-2 and TRBJ2-1, with a tentative D call TRBD1 (5 bases). The germline V gene encodes CDR1 SGHTA and CDR2 FQGNSA. Trimming took 5 bases from V and 12 from J, leaving 11 bases between them. CDR3 length: 11 amino acids. CDR3 amino acids: CASSQKGPQFF. The CDR3 nucleotides read TGTGCCAGCAGCCAGAAGGGGCCGCAGTTCTTC.

The V and J genes are TRBV5-1 and TRBJ2-7; D not resolved. The CDR3 consists of 16 residues. V lost 4 bases, J lost 0 bases, and 17 bases lay in between. CDR1 is SGHRS, CDR2 YFSETQ, per germline. This chain's CDR3 is CASSLTTGHSSYEQYF. CDR3 nucleotides: TGCGCCAGCAGCCTGACCACTGGGCACAGCTCCTACGAGCAGTACTTC.

In this sample, this clone turned up a few times. The chain combines TRBV6-5 with TRBJ1-2, with D perhaps TRBD1 (5 bases). The germline gives CDR1 MNHEY, CDR2 SVGAGI. V lost 3 bases and J lost 1, with 9 bases in between. CDR3 size: 14 residues. The CDR3 nucleotides are TGTGCCAGCAGTTATAAGGGGCGTAACTATGGCTACACCTTC. It specifies CASSYKGRNYGYTF.

The V and J genes are TRBV9 and TRBJ1-5, with D possibly being TRBD1 (6 bases). Trimming removed 2 bases at V and 7 bases at J, with 13 bases between. CDR3 length: 14 amino acids. The germline V gene has CDR1 SGDLS and CDR2 YYNGEE. The CDR3 region is CASSVEGRGQPQHF. The CDR3 bases are TGTGCCAGCAGCGTCGAGGGGAGGGGGCAGCCCCAGCATTTT.

The chain couples TRBV11-3 to TRBJ2-5; 7 bases align to TRBD2. The CDR3 covers 17 residues. V was pared by 5 bases and J by 5 bases, with 17 bases of the junction left unmatched. Germline V CDR1 and CDR2: SGHNT, YENEEA. CDR3 sequence reads: CASSQSSGGVLGETQYF. The CDR3 coding sequence is TGTGCCAGCAGCCAATCTAGCGGAGGGGTATTGGGGGAGACCCAGTACTTC.

The chain carries TRBV28 and TRBJ1-5, with a weak D call TRBD1 (6 bases). Deletions cut 3 bases from V and 0 bases from J, with 12 bases between. The CDR3 extends over 16 amino acids. Germline V gene data show CDR1 as MDHEN and CDR2 as SYDVKM. The CDR3 is CASSFSGVFSNQPQHF. The DNA of the CDR3 is TGTGCCAGCAGTTTCTCAGGGGTATTTAGCAATCAGCCCCAGCATTTT. Full variable domain (missing parts from reference TRBV28 and TRBJ1-5): DVKVTQSSRYLVKRTGEKVFLECVQDMDHENMFWYRQDPGLGLRLIYFSYDVKMKEKGDIPEGYSVSREKKERFSLILESASTNQTSMYLCASSFSGVFSNQPQHFGDGTRLSIL.

The CDR3 nucleotides read TGCGCCAGCAGCTTGGCCCATTTCTATGGCTACACCTTC. Translating it yields CASSLAHFYGYTF. The chain employs TRBV5-1 and TRBJ1-2; D gene unclear. The germline V and J ends were trimmed by 0 bases and 4 bases, with 7 bases remaining between them. The germline gives CDR1 SGHRS, CDR2 YFSETQ. The CDR3 is made up of 13 amino acids.

V usage is TRBV29-1 and J usage is TRBJ2-1; 10 bases align to TRBD2. V shed 3 bases, J shed 4 bases, and the junction held 9 bases outside the gene matches. The V gene's germline CDR1 is SQVTM and CDR2 ANQGSEA. The CDR3 is made up of 16 amino acids. The CDR3 DNA reads as TGCAGCGTTGAGCACTCAGCGGGGGGGCCTTACAATGAGCAGTTCTTC. It is translated as CSVEHSAGGPYNEQFF.

The gene calls are TRBV5-4 and TRBJ2-2; 8 bases are shared with TRBD2. The ends lost 4 bases at V and 0 bases at J; junction bases unmatched: 5. Germline-derived CDR1 and CDR2 are SGHNT and YYREEE (reference sequence). CDR3 length: 16 amino acids. Here the CDR3 reads CASSLSSGTNTGELFF. The CDR3 DNA reads as TGTGCCAGCAGCCTGAGTAGCGGGACGAACACCGGGGAGCTGTTTTTT.

CDR3 residues: CASSLAPRGETQYF. The CDR3 DNA follows: TGCGCCAGCAGCTTGGCCCCCCGCGGGGAGACCCAGTACTTC. The J gene is TRBJ2-5, the V gene TRBV5-1; D possibly corresponds to TRBD2 (5 bases). The CDR3 loop spans 14 amino acids. The V gene's germline CDR1 is SGHRS and CDR2 YFSETQ. The ends were cut back, 0 bases at V and 5 bases at J, with 11 bases in the middle.

V gene TRBV2 combines with J gene TRBJ2-1; 9 nucleotides line up with TRBD2. This CDR3 comprises 16 residues. Germline V gene lookup returns CDR1 SNHLY and CDR2 FYNNEI. The trim removed 4 bases at V and 7 bases at J, leaving 11 bases unmatched. This CDR3 is CASSVLSGSPSNEQFF. The CDR3 bases are TGTGCCAGCAGTGTACTTAGCGGGAGCCCCTCGAATGAGCAGTTCTTC.

This clone has just a few counts. V usage is TRBV27 and J usage is TRBJ2-7; D possibly corresponds to TRBD2 (5 bases). Trimming took off 6 bases at V and 3 bases at J, with 15 bases between the two ends. Germline CDR1 is MNHEY and CDR2 is SMNVEV (reference sequence). There are 14 residues in the CDR3. CDR3 residues: CASRPKTGNYEQYF. The CDR3 DNA reads TGTGCCAGCAGACCCAAGACCGGGAACTACGAGCAGTACTTC.

This clone was recorded once. Other DNA sequences from this sample encode an identical CDR3 as well. The chain couples TRBV11-2 to TRBJ1-2; D is possibly TRBD1 (6 bases). The ends were cut back, 1 base at V and 5 bases at J, with 11 bases in the middle. The CDR3 has 14 residues. Germline assignment: CDR1 SGHAT and CDR2 FQNNGV. CDR3 in DNA: TGTGCCAGCAGCTTAGCCGAGGGGGTATATGGCTACACCTTC. This gives the protein CASSLAEGVYGYTF.

The V call is TRBV9, the J call TRBJ1-1, with D possibly matching TRBD1 (6 bases). The germline V gene encodes CDR1 SGDLS and CDR2 YYNGEE. The CDR3 is made up of 15 amino acids. Trimming shortened V by 3 bases and J by 3 bases, and 15 bases separated the two germline ends. CDR3 nucleotides: TGTGCCAGCAGCGCTACAGGGAGTCGGTACACTGAAGCTTTCTTT. Its protein product is CASSATGSRYTEAFF.

The chain is built from TRBV28 and TRBJ2-7, with TRBD1 identical over 7 bases. Trimming removed 2 bases from V and 2 bases from J; junction bases left unmatched: 6. CDR1 MDHEN and CDR2 SYDVKM come from the germline V gene. This CDR3 has 15 residues. This CDR3 reads CASSLSFQGAYEQYF. In DNA form, the CDR3 reads TGTGCCAGCAGTTTAAGCTTCCAGGGGGCCTACGAGCAGTACTTC.

The rearrangement uses TRBV7-3 and TRBJ2-1, with TRBD2 matching 9 bases. The trim removed 5 bases at V and 4 bases at J, leaving 6 bases unmatched. The length of the CDR3 is 15 residues. In germline, CDR1 is SGHTA, CDR2 FQGTGA. The CDR3 sequence: CASSPTSGQYNEQFF. CDR3 bases: TGTGCCAGCAGCCCGACTAGCGGACAATACAATGAGCAGTTCTTC.

The rearrangement links TRBV5-1 to TRBJ2-1, with 8 nucleotides matching TRBD2. This CDR3 contains 16 residues. With V trimmed by 0 bases and J by 3 bases, 5 bases remained unmatched. Germline CDR1 reads SGHRS; CDR2 reads YFSETQ. Here the CDR3 DNA reads TGCGCCAGCAGCTTGGGGGTCGGGAGGGTCTACAATGAGCAGTTCTTC. Translating it yields CASSLGVGRVYNEQFF.

This chain joins TRBV6-5 and TRBJ1-5; D gene ambiguous. Trimming stripped 4 bases from V and 2 bases from J, with 9 bases between. CDR1 is MNHEY, CDR2 SVGAGI, per germline. CDR3 length equals 14 residues. This CDR3 reads CASSSRGGNQPQHF. The DNA of the CDR3 is TGTGCCAGCAGTTCTCGGGGAGGCAATCAGCCCCAGCATTTT.

The V and J genes are TRBV19 and TRBJ2-3; a possible D gene is TRBD1 (5 bases). Germline V gene sequence: CDR1 LNHDA, CDR2 SQIVND (reference sequence). CDR3 length: 17 amino acids. Trimming took 5 bases from V and 0 from J, leaving 18 bases between them. CDR3 in amino acids: CASSDRPISISTDTQYF. In DNA, the CDR3 is TGTGCCAGTAGTGACAGACCGATCTCAATAAGCACAGATACGCAGTATTTT.

Here the CDR3 reads CASSIRQGGHTQYF. In nucleotides, the CDR3 is TGTGCCAGCAGCATCCGACAGGGGGGACATACGCAGTATTTT. The chain couples TRBV7-6 to TRBJ2-3; 9 nucleotides line up with TRBD1. Germline trimming cut 5 bases from V and 7 bases from J; bases unmatched to any gene: 7. The CDR3 has 14 residues. Germline loops: CDR1 SGHVS, CDR2 FNYEAQ.

This clone was counted between two and nine times. The genes are TRBV18 and TRBJ2-2; 7 bases match TRBD1. V gave up 4 bases and J gave up 2 bases; unmatched junction bases: 10. This CDR3 has 17 amino acids. CDR1 is KGHSH and CDR2 is LQKENI in the germline V gene. The CDR3 DNA follows: TGTGCCAGCTCACGCACGCCCGGGACAGTTAACACCGGGGAGCTGTTTTTT. Translating gives CASSRTPGTVNTGELFF.

This clone is labeled medium-sized. The chain links TRBV18 to TRBJ2-1; 7 bases are a match to TRBD1. From germline, CDR1 is KGHSH and CDR2 LQKENI. Trimming took 5 bases from V and 3 from J; bases not matched to a gene: 4. The CDR3 consists of 14 residues. In nucleotides, the CDR3 is TGTGCCAGCTCAACGACAGGGTTCTACAATGAGCAGTTCTTC. Translated, it gives CASSTTGFYNEQFF.

The rearrangement joins TRBV4-2 to TRBJ1-3, with 8 positions matching TRBD1. Germline CDR1 and CDR2: LGHNA and YNFKEQ. V gave up 3 bases and J gave up 4 bases; unmatched junction bases: 8. This CDR3 comprises 16 residues. The CDR3 DNA follows: TGTGCCAGCAGCCATGACAGGGGAGTGAGAGGAAACACCATATATTTT. Encoded protein: CASSHDRGVRGNTIYF.